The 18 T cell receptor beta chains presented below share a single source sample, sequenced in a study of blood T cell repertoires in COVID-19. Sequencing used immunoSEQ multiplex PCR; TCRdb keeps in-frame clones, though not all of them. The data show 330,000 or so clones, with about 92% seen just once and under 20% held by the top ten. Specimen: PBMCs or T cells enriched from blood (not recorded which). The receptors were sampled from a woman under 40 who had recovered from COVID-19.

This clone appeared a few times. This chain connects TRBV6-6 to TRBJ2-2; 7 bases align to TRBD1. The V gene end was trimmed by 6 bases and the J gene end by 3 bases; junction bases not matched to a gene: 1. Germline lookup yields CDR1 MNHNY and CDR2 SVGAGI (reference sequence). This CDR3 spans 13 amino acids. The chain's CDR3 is CASRQGHTGELFF. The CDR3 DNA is TGTGCCAGCAGACAGGGGCACACCGGGGAGCTGTTTTTT.

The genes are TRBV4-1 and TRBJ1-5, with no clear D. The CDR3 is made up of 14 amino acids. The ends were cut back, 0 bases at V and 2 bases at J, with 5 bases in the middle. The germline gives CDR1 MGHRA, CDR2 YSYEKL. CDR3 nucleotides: TGCGCCAGCAGCCAAGAGTGGCGCAATCAGCCCCAGCATTTT. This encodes CASSQEWRNQPQHF.

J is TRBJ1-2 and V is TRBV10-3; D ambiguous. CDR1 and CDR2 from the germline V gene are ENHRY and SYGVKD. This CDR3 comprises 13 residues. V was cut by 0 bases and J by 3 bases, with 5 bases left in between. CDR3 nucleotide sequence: TGTGCCATCAGTGAGTCTGAGGACTATGGCTACACCTTC. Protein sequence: CAISESEDYGYTF.

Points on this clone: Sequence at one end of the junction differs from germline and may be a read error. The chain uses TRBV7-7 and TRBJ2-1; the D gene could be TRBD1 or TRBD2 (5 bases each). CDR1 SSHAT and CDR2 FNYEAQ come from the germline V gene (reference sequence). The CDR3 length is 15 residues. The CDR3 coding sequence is TGTGCTAGCAGCTTAGGGGCCTTAACCGGGGATGAGCAGTTCTTC. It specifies CASSLGALTGDEQFF.

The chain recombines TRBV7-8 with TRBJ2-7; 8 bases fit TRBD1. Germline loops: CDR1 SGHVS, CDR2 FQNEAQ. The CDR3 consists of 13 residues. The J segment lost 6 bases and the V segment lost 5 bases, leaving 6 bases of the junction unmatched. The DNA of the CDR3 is TGTGCCAGCAGCCGGGACAGGCAGGTCGAGCAGTACTTC. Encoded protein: CASSRDRQVEQYF.

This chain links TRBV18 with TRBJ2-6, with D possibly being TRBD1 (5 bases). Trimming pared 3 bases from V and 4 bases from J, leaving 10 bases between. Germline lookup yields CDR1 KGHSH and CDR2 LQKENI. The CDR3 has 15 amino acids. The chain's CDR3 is CASSPSGRGANVLTF. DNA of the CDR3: TGTGCCAGCTCACCTTCAGGGCGGGGGGCCAACGTCCTGACTTTC.

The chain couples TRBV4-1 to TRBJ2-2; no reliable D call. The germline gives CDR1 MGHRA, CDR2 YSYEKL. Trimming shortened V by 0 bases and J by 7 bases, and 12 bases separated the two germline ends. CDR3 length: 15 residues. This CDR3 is CASSQDRALGGELFF. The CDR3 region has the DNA TGCGCCAGCAGCCAAGATCGCGCTCTTGGCGGGGAGCTGTTTTTT.

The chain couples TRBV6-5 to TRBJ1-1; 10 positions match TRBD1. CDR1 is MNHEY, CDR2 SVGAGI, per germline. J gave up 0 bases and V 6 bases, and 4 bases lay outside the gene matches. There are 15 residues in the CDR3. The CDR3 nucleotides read TGTGCCAGCAGGGAGACAGGGGGCCTGAACACTGAAGCTTTCTTT. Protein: CASRETGGLNTEAFF.

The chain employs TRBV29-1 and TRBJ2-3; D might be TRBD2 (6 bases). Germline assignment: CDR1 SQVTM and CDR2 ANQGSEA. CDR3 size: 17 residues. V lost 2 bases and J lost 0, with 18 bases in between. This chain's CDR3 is CSVERTGASVSTDTQYF. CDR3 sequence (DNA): TGCAGCGTTGAACGGACGGGAGCGAGCGTTAGCACAGATACGCAGTATTTT.

CDR3 bases: TGTGCCAGCAGCGGATTTAGCGGGGGGGCTAGCACAGATACGCAGTATTTT. Translated: CASSGFSGGASTDTQYF. The rearrangement links TRBV28 to TRBJ2-3; 11 nucleotides align to TRBD2. CDR3 length: 17 amino acids. In germline, CDR1 is MDHEN, CDR2 SYDVKM. V lost 6 bases and J lost 0; bases outside the gene matches: 8.

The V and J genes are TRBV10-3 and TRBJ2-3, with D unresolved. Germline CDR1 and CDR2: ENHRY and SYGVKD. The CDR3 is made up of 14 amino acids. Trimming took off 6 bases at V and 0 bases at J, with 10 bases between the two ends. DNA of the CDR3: TGTGCCATCAGCTTGAGTTCTAGCACAGATACGCAGTATTTT. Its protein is CAISLSSSTDTQYF.

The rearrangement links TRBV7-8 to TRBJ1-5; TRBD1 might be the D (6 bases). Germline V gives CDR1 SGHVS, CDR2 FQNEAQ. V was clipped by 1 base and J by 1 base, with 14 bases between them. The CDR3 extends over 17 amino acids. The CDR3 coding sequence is TGTGCCAGCAGCTTAGTACCCGGACAGTTGAGCAATCAGCCCCAGCATTTT. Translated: CASSLVPGQLSNQPQHF. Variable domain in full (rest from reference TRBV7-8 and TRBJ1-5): GAGVSQSPRYKVAKRGQDVALRCDPISGHVSLFWYQQALGQGPEFLTYFQNEAQLDKSGLPSDRFFAERPEGSVSTLKIQRTQQEDSAVYLCASSLVPGQLSNQPQHFGDGTRLSIL.

The CDR3 loop is CASSPRGTDSNQPQHF. The CDR3 DNA sequence: TGTGCCAGTAGTCCCCGGGGGACAGATAGCAATCAGCCCCAGCATTTT. V is TRBV19 and J is TRBJ1-5; 7 nucleotides line up with TRBD1. V lost 5 bases, J lost 0 bases, and 7 bases stayed unmatched. Germline V gives CDR1 LNHDA, CDR2 SQIVND (reference sequence). This CDR3 has 16 residues.

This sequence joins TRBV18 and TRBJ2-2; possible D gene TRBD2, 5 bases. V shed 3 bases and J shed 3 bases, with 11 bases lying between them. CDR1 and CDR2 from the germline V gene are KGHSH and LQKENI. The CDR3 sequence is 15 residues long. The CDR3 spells CASSPSGFDTGELFF. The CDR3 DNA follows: TGTGCCAGCTCACCTTCGGGGTTCGACACCGGGGAGCTGTTTTTT.

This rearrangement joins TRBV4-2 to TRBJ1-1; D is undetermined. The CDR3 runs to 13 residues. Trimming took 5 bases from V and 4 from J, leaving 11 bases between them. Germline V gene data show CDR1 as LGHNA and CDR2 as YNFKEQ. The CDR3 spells CASSSRRSTEAFF. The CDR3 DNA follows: TGTGCCAGCAGCTCGCGACGGAGCACTGAAGCTTTCTTT.

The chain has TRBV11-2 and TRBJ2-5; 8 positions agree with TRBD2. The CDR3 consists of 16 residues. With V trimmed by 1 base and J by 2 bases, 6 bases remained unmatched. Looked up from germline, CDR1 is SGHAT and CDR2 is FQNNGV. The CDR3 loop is CASSLGPAGEQETQYF. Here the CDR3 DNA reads TGTGCCAGCAGCTTAGGGCCAGCGGGGGAGCAAGAGACCCAGTACTTC.

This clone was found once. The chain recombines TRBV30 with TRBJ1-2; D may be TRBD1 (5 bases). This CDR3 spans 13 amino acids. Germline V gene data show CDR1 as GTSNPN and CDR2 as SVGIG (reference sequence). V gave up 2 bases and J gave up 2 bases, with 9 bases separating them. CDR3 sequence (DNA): TGTGCCTGGAGTCCACAGGAGAACTATGGCTACACCTTC. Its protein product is CAWSPQENYGYTF.

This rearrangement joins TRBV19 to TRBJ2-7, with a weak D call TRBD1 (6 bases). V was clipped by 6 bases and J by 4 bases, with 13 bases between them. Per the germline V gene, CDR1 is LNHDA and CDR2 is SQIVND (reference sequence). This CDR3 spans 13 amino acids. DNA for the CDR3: TGTGCCAGTAGCCGGGACACTCCGTACGAGCAGTACTTC. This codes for CASSRDTPYEQYF.